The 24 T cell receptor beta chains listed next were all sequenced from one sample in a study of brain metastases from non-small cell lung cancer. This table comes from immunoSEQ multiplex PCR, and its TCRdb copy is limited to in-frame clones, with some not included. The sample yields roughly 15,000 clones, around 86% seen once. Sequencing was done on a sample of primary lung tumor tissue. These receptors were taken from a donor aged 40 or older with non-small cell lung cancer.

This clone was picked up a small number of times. The CDR3 DNA reads as TGTGCCAGCAGTTACTCCCAGGGACTCACAGATACGCAGTATTTT. It encodes CASSYSQGLTDTQYF. The rearrangement joins TRBV6-5 to TRBJ2-3; possibly TRBD2 for D (6 bases). Germline V gives CDR1 MNHEY, CDR2 SVGAGI. Trimming cost V 0 bases and J 2 bases, with 9 bases left between them. CDR3 length: 15 amino acids.

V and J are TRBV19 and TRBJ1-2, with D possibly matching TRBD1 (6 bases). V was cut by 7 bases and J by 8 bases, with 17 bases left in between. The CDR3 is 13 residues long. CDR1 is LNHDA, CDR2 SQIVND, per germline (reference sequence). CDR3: CASTLQGGTGYTF. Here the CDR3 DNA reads TGTGCCAGTACCCTACAGGGCGGCACCGGCTACACCTTC.

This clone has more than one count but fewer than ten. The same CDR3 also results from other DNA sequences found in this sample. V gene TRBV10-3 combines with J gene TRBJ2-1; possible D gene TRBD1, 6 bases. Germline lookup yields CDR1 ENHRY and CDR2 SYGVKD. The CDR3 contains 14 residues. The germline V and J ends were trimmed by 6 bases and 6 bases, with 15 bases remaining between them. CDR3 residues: CAISGPEQGNEQFF. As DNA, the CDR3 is TGTGCCATCAGCGGTCCTGAACAGGGCAATGAGCAGTTCTTC.

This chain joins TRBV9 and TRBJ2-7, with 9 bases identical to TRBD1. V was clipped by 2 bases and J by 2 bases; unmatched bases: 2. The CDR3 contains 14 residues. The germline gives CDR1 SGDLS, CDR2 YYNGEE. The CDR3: CASSVDRGTYEQYF. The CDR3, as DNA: TGTGCCAGCAGCGTGGACAGGGGAACCTACGAGCAGTACTTC.

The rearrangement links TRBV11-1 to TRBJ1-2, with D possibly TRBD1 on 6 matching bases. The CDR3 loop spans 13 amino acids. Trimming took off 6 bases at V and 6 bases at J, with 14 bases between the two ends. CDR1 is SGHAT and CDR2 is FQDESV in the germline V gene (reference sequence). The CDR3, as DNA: TGTGCCAGCAGACTGGGGGCGTCCGATGGCTACACCTTC. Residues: CASRLGASDGYTF.

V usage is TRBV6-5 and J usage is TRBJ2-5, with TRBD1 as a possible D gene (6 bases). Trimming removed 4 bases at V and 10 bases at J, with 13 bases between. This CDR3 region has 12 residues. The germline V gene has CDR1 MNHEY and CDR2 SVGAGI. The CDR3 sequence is CASSSFRQDQYF. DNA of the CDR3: TGTGCCAGCAGTTCCTTCCGACAGGACCAGTACTTC.

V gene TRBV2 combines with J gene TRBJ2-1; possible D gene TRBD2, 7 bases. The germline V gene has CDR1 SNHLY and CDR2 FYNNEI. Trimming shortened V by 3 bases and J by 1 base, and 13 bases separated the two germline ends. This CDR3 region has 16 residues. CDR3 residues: CASSEDRGGSYNEQFF. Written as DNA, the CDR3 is TGTGCCAGCAGTGAGGATAGGGGGGGATCCTACAATGAGCAGTTCTTC.

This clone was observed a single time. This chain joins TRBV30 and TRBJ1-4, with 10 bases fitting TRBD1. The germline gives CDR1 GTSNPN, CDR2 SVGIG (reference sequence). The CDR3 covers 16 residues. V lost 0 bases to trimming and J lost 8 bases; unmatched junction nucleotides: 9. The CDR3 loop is CAWSVRRTGGREKLFF. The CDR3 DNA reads TGTGCCTGGAGTGTTCGGAGGACAGGGGGTCGGGAAAAACTGTTTTTT.

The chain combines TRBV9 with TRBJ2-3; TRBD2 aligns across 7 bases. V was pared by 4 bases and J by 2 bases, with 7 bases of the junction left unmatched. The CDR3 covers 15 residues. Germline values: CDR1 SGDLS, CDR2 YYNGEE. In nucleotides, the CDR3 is TGTGCCAGCAGCTCCTCCGGGACTACCACAGATACGCAGTATTTT. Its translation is CASSSSGTTTDTQYF. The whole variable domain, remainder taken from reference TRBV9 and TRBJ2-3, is DSGVTQTPKHLITATGQRVTLRCSPRSGDLSVYWYQQSLDQGLQFLIQYYNGEERAKGNILERFSAQQFPDLHSELNLSSLELGDSALYFCASSSSGTTTDTQYFGPGTRLTVL.

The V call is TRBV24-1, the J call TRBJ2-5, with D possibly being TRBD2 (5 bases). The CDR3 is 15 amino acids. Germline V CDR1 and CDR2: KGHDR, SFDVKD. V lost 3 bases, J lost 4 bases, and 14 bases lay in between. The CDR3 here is CATSDMPGRGETQYF. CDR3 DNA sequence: TGTGCCACCAGTGATATGCCGGGGAGAGGAGAGACCCAGTACTTC.

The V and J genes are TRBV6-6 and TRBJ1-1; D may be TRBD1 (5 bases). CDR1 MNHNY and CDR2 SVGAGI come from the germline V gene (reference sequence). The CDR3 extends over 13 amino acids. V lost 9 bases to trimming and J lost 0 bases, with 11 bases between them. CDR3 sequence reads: CASSLQVNTEAFF. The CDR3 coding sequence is TGTGCCAGTTCTCTACAGGTGAACACTGAAGCTTTCTTT.

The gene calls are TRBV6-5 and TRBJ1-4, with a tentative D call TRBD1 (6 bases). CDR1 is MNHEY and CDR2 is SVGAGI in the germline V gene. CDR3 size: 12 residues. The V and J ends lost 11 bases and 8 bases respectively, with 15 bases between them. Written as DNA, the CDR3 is TGTGCCGGTTCACAGGGTTCGGAAAAACTGTTTTTT. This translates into CAGSQGSEKLFF.

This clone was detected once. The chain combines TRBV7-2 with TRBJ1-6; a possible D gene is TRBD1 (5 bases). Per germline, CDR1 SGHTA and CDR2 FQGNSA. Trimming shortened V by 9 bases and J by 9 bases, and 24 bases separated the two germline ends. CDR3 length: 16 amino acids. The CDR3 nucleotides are TGTGCCAGTGGGCCAATCGACAGCCCCATCCGTTCACCCCTCCACTTT. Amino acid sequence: CASGPIDSPIRSPLHF.

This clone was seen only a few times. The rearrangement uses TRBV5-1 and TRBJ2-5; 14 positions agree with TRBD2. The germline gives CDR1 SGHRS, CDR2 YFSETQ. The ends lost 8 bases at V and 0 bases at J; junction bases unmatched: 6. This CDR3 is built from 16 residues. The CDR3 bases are TGCGCCAGGCCGGGACTAGCGGGGGATCACCAAGAGACCCAGTACTTC. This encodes CARPGLAGDHQETQYF.

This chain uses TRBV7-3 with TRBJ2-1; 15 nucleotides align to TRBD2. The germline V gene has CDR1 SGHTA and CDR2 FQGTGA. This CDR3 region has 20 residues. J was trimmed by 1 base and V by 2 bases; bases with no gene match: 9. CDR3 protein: CASSLRSRTSGGASYNEQFF. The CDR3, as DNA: TGTGCCAGCAGCTTACGGTCCCGGACTAGCGGGGGGGCGTCCTACAATGAGCAGTTCTTC.

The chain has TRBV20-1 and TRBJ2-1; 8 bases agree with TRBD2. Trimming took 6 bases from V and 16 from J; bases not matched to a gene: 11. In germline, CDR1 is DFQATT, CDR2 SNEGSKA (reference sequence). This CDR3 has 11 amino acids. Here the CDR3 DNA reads TGCAGTGCCCCCACCCCCGGGGGGGCCTTCTTC. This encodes CSAPTPGGAFF.

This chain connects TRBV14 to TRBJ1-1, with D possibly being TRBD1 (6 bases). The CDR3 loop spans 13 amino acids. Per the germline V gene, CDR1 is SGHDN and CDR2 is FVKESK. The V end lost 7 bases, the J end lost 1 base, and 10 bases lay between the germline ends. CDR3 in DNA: TGTGCCAGCACGACAGGCTCGAACACTGAAGCTTTCTTT. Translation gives CASTTGSNTEAFF. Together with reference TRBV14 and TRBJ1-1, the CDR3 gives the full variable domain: EAGVTQFPSHSVIEKGQTVTLRCDPISGHDNLYWYRRVMGKEIKFLLHFVKESKQDESGMPNNRFLAERTGGTYSTLKVQPAELEDSGVYFCASTTGSNTEAFFGQGTRLTVV.

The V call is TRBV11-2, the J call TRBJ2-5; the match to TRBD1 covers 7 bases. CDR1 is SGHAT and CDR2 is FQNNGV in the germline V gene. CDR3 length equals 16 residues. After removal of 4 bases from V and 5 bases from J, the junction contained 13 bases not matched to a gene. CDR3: CASSSPHRGFVETQYF. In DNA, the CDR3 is TGTGCCAGCAGCTCCCCCCACAGGGGCTTTGTGGAGACCCAGTACTTC.

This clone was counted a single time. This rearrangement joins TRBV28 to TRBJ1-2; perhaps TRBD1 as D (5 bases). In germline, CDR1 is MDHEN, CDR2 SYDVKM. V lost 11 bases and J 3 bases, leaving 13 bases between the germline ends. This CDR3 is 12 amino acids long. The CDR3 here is CALGEPHYGYTF. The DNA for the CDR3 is TGTGCCTTAGGGGAGCCACACTATGGCTACACCTTC.

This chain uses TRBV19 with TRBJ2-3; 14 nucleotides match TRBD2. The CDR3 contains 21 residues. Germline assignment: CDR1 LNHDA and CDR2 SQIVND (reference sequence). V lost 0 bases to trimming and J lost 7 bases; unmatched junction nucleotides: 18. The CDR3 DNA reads TGTGCCAGTAGTATAGATCGGGCCGGACTAGCGGGGGGTCCACGCCCTTATACGCAGTATTTT. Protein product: CASSIDRAGLAGGPRPYTQYF.

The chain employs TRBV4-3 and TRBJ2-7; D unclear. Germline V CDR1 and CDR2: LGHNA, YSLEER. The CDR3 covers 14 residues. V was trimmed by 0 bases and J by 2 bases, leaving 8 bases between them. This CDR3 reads CASSQDGPPYEQYF. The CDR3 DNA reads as TGCGCCAGCAGCCAAGACGGACCCCCCTACGAGCAGTACTTC.

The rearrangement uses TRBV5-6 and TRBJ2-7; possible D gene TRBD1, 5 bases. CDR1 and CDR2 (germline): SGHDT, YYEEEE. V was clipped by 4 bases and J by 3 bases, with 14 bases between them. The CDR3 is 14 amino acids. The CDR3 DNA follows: TGTGCCAGCAGCCCGGCAGGGAATAGCTACGAGCAGTACGTC. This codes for CASSPAGNSYEQYV.

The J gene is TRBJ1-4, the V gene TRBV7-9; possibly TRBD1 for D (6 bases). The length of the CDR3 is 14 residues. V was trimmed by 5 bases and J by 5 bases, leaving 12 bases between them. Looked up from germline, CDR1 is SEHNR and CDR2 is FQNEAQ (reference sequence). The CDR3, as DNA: TGTGCCAGCAGCCGGAGGACAGAGAATGAAAAACTGTTTTTT. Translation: CASSRRTENEKLFF.

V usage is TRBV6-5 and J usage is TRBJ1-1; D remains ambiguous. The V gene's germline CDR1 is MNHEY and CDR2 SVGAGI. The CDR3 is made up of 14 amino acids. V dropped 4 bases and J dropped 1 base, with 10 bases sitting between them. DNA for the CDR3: TGTGCCAGCAGTTTACACAGACAGAACACTGAAGCTTTCTTT. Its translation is CASSLHRQNTEAFF.